The 5 T cell receptor beta chains below all came from one sample that was sequenced in a study of CD8 T cells in ankylosing spondylitis. Study conclusions and caveats: Blood from ankylosing spondylitis patients appeared to carry a characteristic roughly eight-variant TCR beta motif.

What these receptors recognize is not known. TCRdb called the 5' RACE reads again in MiXCR, with one record for every CDR3 protein. The sample includes about 460,000 distinct CDR3 sequences, roughly 5.2% seen only once; the top ten take around 3.5%. The sample was blood, either unsorted or a sorted T cell fraction (not recorded which). The source is a male donor with ankylosing spondylitis.

This clonotype was counted ten times or more. The J gene is TRBJ2-3, the V gene TRBV20-1; a possible D gene is TRBD2 (6 bases). The length of the CDR3 is 15 residues. Germline assignment: CDR1 DFQATT and CDR2 SNEGSKA (reference sequence). Trimming pared 0 bases from V and 0 bases from J, leaving 10 bases between. In DNA form, the CDR3 reads TGCAGTGCTAGAGATTTTGCGGGGAGCACAGATACGCAGTATTTT. It yields the protein CSARDFAGSTDTQYF.

This clonotype was recorded at least ten times. This chain joins TRBV9 and TRBJ1-1; D gene uncertain. CDR1 is SGDLS, CDR2 YYNGEE, per germline. Trimming cost V 3 bases and J 2 bases, with 8 bases left between them. The CDR3 is 13 residues long. CDR3: CASSAGYNTEAFF. CDR3 in DNA: TGTGCCAGCAGCGCGGGGTACAACACTGAAGCTTTCTTT.

J is TRBJ1-2 and V is TRBV2; 9 bases fit TRBD1. The CDR3 sequence is 16 residues long. Per the germline V gene, CDR1 is SNHLY and CDR2 is FYNNEI. Losses at the gene ends were 5 bases for V and 3 bases for J; bases not matched to a gene: 10. The CDR3 here is CASSTLGQGLDYGYTF. CDR3 DNA sequence: TGTGCCAGCAGTACTCTGGGACAGGGACTTGACTATGGCTACACCTTC.

This clonotype was seen ten or more times. The V and J genes are TRBV7-9 and TRBJ1-3; D is uncertain. CDR1 and CDR2 (germline): SEHNR, FQNEAQ (reference sequence). V dropped 5 bases and J dropped 1 base, with 9 bases sitting between them. The CDR3 contains 14 residues. In DNA, the CDR3 is TGTGCCAGCAGCCCTCCGGTTTCTGGAAACACCATATATTTT. It is translated as CASSPPVSGNTIYF.

This clonotype showed up many times. The V and J genes are TRBV29-1 and TRBJ1-1; no definite D call. With 6 bases removed from V and 0 bases from J, the gap between germline ends came to 14 bases. Germline assignment: CDR1 SQVTM and CDR2 ANQGSEA. The CDR3 is 14 residues long. The DNA of the CDR3 is TGCAGCGTAGGCGGCGCCTACATGAACACTGAAGCTTTCTTT. It is translated as CSVGGAYMNTEAFF.